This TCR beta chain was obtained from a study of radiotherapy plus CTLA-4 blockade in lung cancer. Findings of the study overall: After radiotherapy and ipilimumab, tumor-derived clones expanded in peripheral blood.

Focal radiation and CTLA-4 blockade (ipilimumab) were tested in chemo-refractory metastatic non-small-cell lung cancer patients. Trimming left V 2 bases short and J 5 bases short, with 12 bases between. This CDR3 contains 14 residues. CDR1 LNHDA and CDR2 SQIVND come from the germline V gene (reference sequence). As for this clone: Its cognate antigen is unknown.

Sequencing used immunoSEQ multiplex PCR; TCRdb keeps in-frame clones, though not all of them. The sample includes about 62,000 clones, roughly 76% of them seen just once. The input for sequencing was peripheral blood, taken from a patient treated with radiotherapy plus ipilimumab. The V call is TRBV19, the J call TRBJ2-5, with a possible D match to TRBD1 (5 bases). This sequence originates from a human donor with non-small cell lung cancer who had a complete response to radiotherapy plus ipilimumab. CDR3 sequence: CASSIPQGRETQYF. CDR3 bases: TGTGCCAGTAGTATACCTCAGGGCCGTGAGACCCAGTACTTC.